A single sample gave rise to the 17 T cell receptor beta chains below, sequenced in a study of radiotherapy plus CTLA-4 blockade in lung cancer. TCRdb's table, derived via immunoSEQ multiplex PCR, lists solely in-frame clones and lacks some. Of 25,000 to 35,000 clones listed, almost 80% were seen once; the top ten hold roughly 8%. The sample consisted of peripheral blood, taken from a patient treated with radiotherapy plus ipilimumab. Every receptor here comes from a human donor with non-small cell lung cancer who had stable disease on radiotherapy plus ipilimumab.

The chain combines TRBV19 with TRBJ1-4; 9 nucleotides agree with TRBD1. Germline V gene lookup returns CDR1 LNHDA and CDR2 SQIVND (reference sequence). The CDR3 has 16 residues. V gave up 5 bases and J gave up 7 bases; unmatched junction bases: 11. CDR3 loop: CASSSTGGRVSEKLFF. CDR3 coding DNA: TGTGCCAGTAGTTCGACAGGGGGGAGAGTTAGTGAAAAACTGTTTTTT.

This clone was observed a handful of times. The chain combines TRBV5-1 with TRBJ2-3, with a possible D match to TRBD2 (5 bases). This CDR3 has 16 amino acids. CDR1 and CDR2 (germline): SGHRS, YFSETQ. V shed 1 base and J shed 0 bases, with 12 bases lying between them. CDR3 DNA: TGCGCCAGCAGCTTGAATGGGCGGACTAGCACAGATACGCAGTATTTT. As protein: CASSLNGRTSTDTQYF.

The CDR3 coding sequence is TGTGCCAGCAGGGACAGGGTTTATGGCTACACCTTC. It encodes CASRDRVYGYTF. This chain connects TRBV6-5 to TRBJ1-2; 8 nucleotides line up with TRBD1. The J segment lost 5 bases and the V segment lost 6 bases, leaving 2 bases of the junction unmatched. CDR1 is MNHEY, CDR2 SVGAGI, per germline. The CDR3 spans 12 residues.

V and J are TRBV16 and TRBJ1-5, with D perhaps matching TRBD1 (6 bases). Germline CDR1 and CDR2: KGHSY and FQNENV. Trimming left V 4 bases short and J 5 bases short, with 15 bases between. This CDR3 is 15 amino acids long. The CDR3 DNA reads as TGTGCCAGCAGCCCCGGCAGGGGAGGAGATCAGCCCCAGCATTTT. Translating it yields CASSPGRGGDQPQHF.

This chain links TRBV27 with TRBJ1-2; D gene unclear. The CDR3 has 13 amino acids. Germline V gene lookup returns CDR1 MNHEY and CDR2 SMNVEV (reference sequence). V lost 5 bases and J 8 bases, leaving 15 bases between the germline ends. CDR3 residues: CASSTGPLGGYTF. Written as DNA, the CDR3 is TGTGCCAGCAGTACCGGGCCTCTTGGGGGCTACACCTTC.

V is TRBV6-5 and J is TRBJ1-1; D unclear. The V and J ends lost 0 bases and 1 base respectively, with 6 bases between them. Germline CDR1 is MNHEY and CDR2 is SVGAGI. This CDR3 comprises 14 residues. CDR3: CASSYSNRNTEAFF. The CDR3 bases are TGTGCCAGCAGTTACTCGAACAGGAACACTGAAGCTTTCTTT.

This chain uses TRBV19 with TRBJ1-4; D might be TRBD1 (5 bases). The CDR3 is 14 amino acids. Trimming took off 4 bases at V and 8 bases at J, with 14 bases between the two ends. The V gene's germline CDR1 is LNHDA and CDR2 SQIVND (reference sequence). CDR3 sequence: CASSSGGAGEKLFF. CDR3 DNA: TGTGCCAGTAGTAGCGGTGGGGCAGGGGAAAAACTGTTTTTT.

V is TRBV6-1 and J is TRBJ2-4; D remains unclear. Trimming shortened V by 0 bases and J by 0 bases, and 15 bases separated the two germline ends. The germline gives CDR1 MNHNS, CDR2 SASEGT. This CDR3 has 18 residues. CDR3 sequence (DNA): TGTGCCAGCAGTGAAGCCCCCGGTGAGATACTAGCCAAAAACATTCAGTACTTC. This sequence encodes CASSEAPGEILAKNIQYF.

V is TRBV10-1 and J is TRBJ2-5, with 9 nucleotides matching TRBD2. The CDR3 totals 16 residues. Germline lookup yields CDR1 WNHNN and CDR2 SYGVQD (reference sequence). Losses at the gene ends were 5 bases for V and 4 bases for J; bases not matched to a gene: 11. The CDR3 is CASSRAGLAGSETQYF. CDR3 nucleotides: TGCGCCAGCAGTCGAGCAGGGCTAGCGGGGTCAGAGACCCAGTACTTC.

The gene calls are TRBV10-3 and TRBJ2-7; D gene unclear. Germline assignment: CDR1 ENHRY and CDR2 SYGVKD. This CDR3 comprises 15 residues. Trimming shortened V by 0 bases and J by 0 bases, and 9 bases separated the two germline ends. In nucleotides, the CDR3 is TGTGCCATCAGTGAGTCAGGGTTTAGCTCCTACGAGCAGTACTTC. Translation gives CAISESGFSSYEQYF.

This chain links TRBV5-8 with TRBJ2-7, with D perhaps TRBD2 (5 bases). This CDR3 comprises 15 residues. The germline V gene encodes CDR1 SGHTS and CDR2 YDEGEE. Trimming removed 1 base at V and 3 bases at J, with 14 bases between. This CDR3 is CASSLRILEGYEQYV. As DNA, the CDR3 is TGTGCCAGCAGCTTGAGGATTTTAGAGGGCTACGAGCAGTACGTC.

The gene calls are TRBV6-6 and TRBJ2-7, with unresolved D. Germline CDR1 and CDR2: MNHNY and SVGAGI (reference sequence). Trimming took off 0 bases at V and 3 bases at J, with 9 bases between the two ends. The CDR3 contains 14 residues. The CDR3 sequence: CASSYSDPRYEQYF. DNA of the CDR3: TGTGCCAGCAGTTACTCCGACCCCCGCTACGAGCAGTACTTC.

The chain uses TRBV14 and TRBJ1-3; D ambiguous. Between the trimmed V and J ends, which lost 3 bases and 4 bases, there was a span of 13 bases. Germline V gene data show CDR1 as SGHDN and CDR2 as FVKESK. The CDR3 covers 15 residues. Here the CDR3 DNA reads TGTGCCAGCAGCCAGGACTTGCTTTTCGGAAACACCATATATTTT. It yields the protein CASSQDLLFGNTIYF.

The chain links TRBV10-2 to TRBJ1-1, with a possible D match to TRBD1 (5 bases). Trimming stripped 3 bases from V and 0 bases from J, with 11 bases between. The CDR3 spans 15 residues. CDR1 WSHSY and CDR2 SAAADI come from the germline V gene. The chain's CDR3 is CASSDGAGLNTEAFF. The CDR3 DNA reads as TGCGCCAGCAGTGATGGAGCAGGGTTGAACACTGAAGCTTTCTTT.

This clone was recorded a few times. The J gene is TRBJ2-5, the V gene TRBV10-3, with TRBD2 identical over 12 bases. Germline-derived CDR1 and CDR2 are ENHRY and SYGVKD. The junction had 8 bases not matched to a gene; V was cut back by 8 bases and J by 1 base. This CDR3 contains 16 residues. CDR3 in DNA: TGTGCCATCGGCGCTGGACTAGCGGGGCTCCAAGAGACCCAGTACTTC. Translating it yields CAIGAGLAGLQETQYF.

The chain couples TRBV4-1 to TRBJ2-7; D uncertain. Germline values: CDR1 MGHRA, CDR2 YSYEKL. The CDR3 spans 13 residues. V was trimmed by 0 bases and J by 6 bases, leaving 9 bases between them. CDR3 sequence reads: CASSQEAWGEQYF. The CDR3 bases are TGCGCCAGCAGCCAAGAGGCTTGGGGCGAGCAGTACTTC.

This chain connects TRBV9 to TRBJ2-3, with D unclear. The CDR3 sequence is 15 residues long. CDR1 is SGDLS, CDR2 YYNGEE, per germline. The V and J ends lost 4 bases and 0 bases respectively, with 12 bases between them. The CDR3: CASSPAEVSTDTQYF. The CDR3 DNA is TGTGCCAGCAGCCCCGCTGAGGTTAGCACAGATACGCAGTATTTT.